This TCR beta chain was recovered during a study of cytomegalovirus exposure and HLA in healthy donors (dated by TCRdb to the late 2010s). Some background on the complete study: The 500 to 800 repertoires of the first cohort and the roughly 110 validation repertoires were produced on the same platform, according to a later analysis. The aim of the study was to test whether cataloging public T cell receptors could identify signatures of past pathogen exposure. Besides the first cohort of approximately 710 subjects, a separate validation cohort made up of over a hundred different subjects was used. High-throughput TCR immunosequencing, statistical association of individual TCRs with disease status, and machine learning were combined to predict cytomegalovirus infection status. Overall results and qualifications from the work: The authors suggested that the approach could potentially be extended to other disease states and immunological phenotypes. A later analysis had no HLA typing for the validation cohort, so co-occurrence there was scored across all 110 or so repertoires. A later analysis found that TCRs clustered in the first cohort also tended to co-occur in the roughly 120 validation repertoires, with approximately 93% of cluster scores above 0. A total of about 150 TCR beta chains were listed by the study as associated with cytomegalovirus. In vitro tests confirmed that a few of the cytomegalovirus-associated TCR beta chains recognize cytomegalovirus antigens. The classifier was reported to diagnose cytomegalovirus status with high specificity and sensitivity in both the original cohort and the validation cohort. While some public TCRs were present in many individuals, most TCR sequences turned up only very rarely across donors.

Library method: the immunoSEQ multiplex PCR assay. The original methods were these. A statistical classification framework was built for diagnosing cytomegalovirus status from the catalog of TCR beta chain sequences. TCRdb retrieved this table from immuneACCESS and kept in-frame rearrangements only. Not all clones are present; in checked studies, unresolved V genes account for under half, and no reason is known for the remainder. The DNA gave D and trimming, while V, J and clone size come from that table. Recorded for this sample are 200,000 to 250,000 clones; around 87% of them occurred a single time. The ten largest make up about 2% of the sample. The germline V gene supplies CDR1 SNHLY and CDR2 FYNNEI. The CDR3 goes from the cysteine to the phenylalanine over 14 residues. CDR3 DNA only is kept here, 42 bases in frame from base 1. Between the V and J ends, shortened by 8 bases and 3 bases respectively, the junction contains 13 bases.

A note on this clone: The target of this receptor is not known. No clone much larger than this one lies a single base away; base qualities are absent.

The donors were included in the validation cohort of 90 to 150 subjects, a group kept apart from the roughly 680-subject first cohort. The chain uses TRBV2 and TRBJ1-4, with an unclear D gene assignment. This receptor was identified in a woman aged 18-35 years in good health and CMV-seropositive. Sequenced material: PBMCs. The CDR3 amino acid sequence is: CASEAGLANEKLFF. The DNA sequence is as follows: TGTGCCAGCGAGGCGGGTCTGGCTAATGAAAAACTGTTTTTT.